The 18 T cell receptor beta chains reported below all come from one sample, sequenced in a study of CXCR3-negative and CXCR3-positive naive CD8 T cells. cDNA libraries for TRB were generated by 5' RACE incorporating UMI labels. TCRdb reprocessed the 5' RACE reads, with one entry per CDR3 protein and no DNA. The table for this sample gives roughly 56,000 distinct CDR3 sequences. Sequencing was done on a sample of naive CXCR3- CD8+ T cells from blood. Subset reported: CD45RO-CCR7+CD27+CD95- naive CD8+ T cells lacking CXCR3 (TNR3-). These receptors all stem from a human donor in good health. Some clones in this sample may be carry-over from other donors' samples.

CDR3 region: CSVEVDSNTGELFF. This chain connects TRBV29-1 to TRBJ2-2; as DNA is missing, the TRBD1 call by TCRdb cannot be tested. This CDR3 region has 14 residues. Germline-derived CDR1 and CDR2 are SQVTM and ANQGSEA.

V usage is TRBV7-9 and J usage is TRBJ2-7; TCRdb designates TRBD1, a call that cannot be tested without DNA. Germline V lookup: CDR1 SEHNR, CDR2 FQNEAQ (reference sequence). The CDR3 has 15 residues. The CDR3 spells CASSGPKGGAYEQYF.

The V call is TRBV29-1, the J call TRBJ2-1. Per germline, CDR1 SQVTM and CDR2 ANQGSEA. The CDR3 sequence is 16 residues long. The CDR3 sequence is CSVEDYQGAPADEQFF.

J is TRBJ2-7 and V is TRBV20-1; TCRdb proposes TRBD2, but this gene call is untestable without DNA. The CDR3 consists of 14 residues. Germline values: CDR1 DFQATT, CDR2 SNEGSKA (reference sequence). The CDR3 sequence is CSARELAGGDEQYF.

The chain couples TRBV7-9 to TRBJ2-7; TCRdb proposes TRBD1, but this gene call is untestable without DNA. CDR1 is SEHNR, CDR2 FQNEAQ, per germline (reference sequence). The CDR3 runs to 15 residues. The CDR3 sequence is CASSTTGTGFHEQYF.

The chain has TRBV4-1 and TRBJ1-1. The germline CDR1 and CDR2 sequences are MGHRA and YSYEKL. The CDR3 loop spans 13 amino acids. The CDR3 loop is CASSQVEGREAFF.

CDR3 sequence reads: CASSLDGARQGDPYEQYF. The V and J genes are TRBV11-2 and TRBJ2-7; TCRdb designates TRBD1, a call that cannot be tested without DNA. CDR3 length: 18 residues. CDR1 is SGHAT and CDR2 is FQNNGV in the germline V gene.

The chain joins TRBV6-2 or TRBV6-3 to TRBJ1-5; no DNA is available, so the TRBD1 call from TCRdb remains unchecked. The CDR3 contains 12 residues. Germline CDR1 and CDR2: MNHEY and SVGEGT. The CDR3 loop is CASTPGNQPQHF.

The V and J genes are TRBV20-1 and TRBJ2-5. This CDR3 has 13 amino acids. Looked up from germline, CDR1 is DFQATT and CDR2 is SNEGSKA (reference sequence). The CDR3 spells CSAPTTAQETQYF.

The rearrangement links TRBV28 to TRBJ1-5; TCRdb selects TRBD1, and the lack of DNA leaves this call unchecked. Germline V gene data show CDR1 as MDHEN and CDR2 as SYDVKM. The CDR3 has 17 residues. This CDR3 reads CASSFPRTGGLNQPQHF.

J is TRBJ2-2 and V is TRBV14; TCRdb's D call of TRBD1 is untestable without DNA. The CDR3 length is 15 residues. Germline CDR1 reads SGHDN; CDR2 reads FVKESK. CDR3 in amino acids: CASSQVQGDTGELFF.

This chain uses TRBV9 with TRBJ2-1; TCRdb outputs TRBD2, but without DNA this stays unchecked. Germline assignment: CDR1 SGDLS and CDR2 YYNGEE. This CDR3 is 15 amino acids long. CDR3 amino acids: CASSSQRGGSNEQFF.

The CDR3 is CASSLVAGPSSYEQYF. The J gene is TRBJ2-7, the V gene TRBV7-9; TCRdb's assignment of TRBD2 cannot be checked, as there is no DNA. CDR1 SEHNR and CDR2 FQNEAQ come from the germline V gene (reference sequence). This CDR3 has 16 amino acids.

The chain carries TRBV7-2 and TRBJ2-2. This CDR3 comprises 14 residues. The V gene's germline CDR1 is SGHTA and CDR2 FQGNSA. This CDR3 is CASSLFEYTGELFF.

The chain employs TRBV28 and TRBJ2-2. CDR1 and CDR2 from the germline V gene are MDHEN and SYDVKM. The CDR3 has 15 residues. This CDR3 is CASRTHTANTGELFF. The whole variable domain, filled in from reference TRBV28 and TRBJ2-2, reads DVKVTQSSRYLVKRTGEKVFLECVQDMDHENMFWYRQDPGLGLRLIYFSYDVKMKEKGDIPEGYSVSREKKERFSLILESASTNQTSMYLCASRTHTANTGELFFGEGSRLTVL.

This chain uses TRBV7-2 with TRBJ1-2. The germline V gene encodes CDR1 SGHTA and CDR2 FQGNSA. This CDR3 has 13 amino acids. CDR3 residues: CASTETVNYGYTF.

V gene TRBV7-2 combines with J gene TRBJ1-1; with no DNA, the TCRdb D assignment of TRBD1 cannot be verified. Germline CDR1 SGHTA, CDR2 FQGNSA. This CDR3 has 15 amino acids. The CDR3 reads CASSYPGQGNTEAFF.

The genes are TRBV14 and TRBJ2-1. The CDR3 is 14 residues long. Germline lookup yields CDR1 SGHDN and CDR2 FVKESK. This chain's CDR3 is CASSQERFYNEQFF.